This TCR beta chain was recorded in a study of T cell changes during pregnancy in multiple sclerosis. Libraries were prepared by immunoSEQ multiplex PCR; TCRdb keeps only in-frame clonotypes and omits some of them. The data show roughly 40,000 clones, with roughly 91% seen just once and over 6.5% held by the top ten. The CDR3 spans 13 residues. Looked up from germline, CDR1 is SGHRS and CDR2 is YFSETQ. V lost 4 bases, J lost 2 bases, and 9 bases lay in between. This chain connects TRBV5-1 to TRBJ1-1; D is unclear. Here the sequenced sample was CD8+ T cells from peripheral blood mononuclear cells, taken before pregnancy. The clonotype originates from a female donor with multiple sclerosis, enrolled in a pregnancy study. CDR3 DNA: TGCGCCAGCAGCGGGAGGGTCAACACTGAAGCTTTCTTT. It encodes CASSGRVNTEAFF.